Presented here are 4 T cell receptor beta chains from one specimen sequenced in a study of cytotoxic CD8 clonotypes in ibrutinib-treated CLL. Method: immunoSEQ multiplex PCR; TCRdb's copy keeps in-frame clones and lacks some. The data show hundreds of thousands of clones, with 70% to 75% seen just once and approximately 5.9% held by the top ten. The sequenced sample was PBMCs, obtained after 12 months of ibrutinib treatment. The source is a human donor with chronic lymphocytic leukemia.

The chain couples TRBV27 to TRBJ1-5; no reliable D call. The CDR3 runs 13 residues. The germline CDR1 and CDR2 sequences are MNHEY and SMNVEV (reference sequence). V lost 7 bases, J lost 1 base, and 8 bases lay in between. DNA for the CDR3: TGTGCCAGCACCTCAGGAAGCAATCAGCCCCAGCATTTT. This encodes CASTSGSNQPQHF.

The rearrangement uses TRBV5-1 and TRBJ2-5; 8 positions agree with TRBD2. This CDR3 is built from 14 residues. V dropped 4 bases and J dropped 5; count of bases not matched to a gene: 7. Germline-derived CDR1 and CDR2 are SGHRS and YFSETQ. The CDR3 spells CASSPGTRGETQYF. The CDR3 coding sequence is TGCGCCAGCAGCCCGGGGACTAGAGGGGAGACCCAGTACTTC.

The V call is TRBV6-1, the J call TRBJ1-2; possibly TRBD1 for D (6 bases). CDR3 length: 13 amino acids. With 4 bases removed from V and 7 bases from J, the gap between germline ends came to 13 bases. Per germline, CDR1 MNHNS and CDR2 SASEGT. Written as DNA, the CDR3 is TGTGCCAGCAGTGTACAGGGTGAACGTGGCTACACCTTC. Protein sequence: CASSVQGERGYTF.

This clone was recorded only once. The chain uses TRBV6-6 and TRBJ1-3; 9 nucleotides align to TRBD1. CDR1 and CDR2 (germline): MNHNY, SVGAGI (reference sequence). Trimming at V came to 5 bases and at J to 2 bases, leaving 4 bases not matched to a gene. The CDR3 has 15 residues. The CDR3 protein is CASSPGQGPGNTIYF. DNA for the CDR3: TGTGCCAGCAGTCCGGGACAGGGACCTGGAAACACCATATATTTT.